These 8 T cell receptor beta chains were all obtained from the same sample, sequenced in a study of blood T cell repertoires in COVID-19 (dated by TCRdb to 2020 to 2021). Library preparation employed the immunoSEQ multiplex PCR assay. As stored in TCRdb, this immuneACCESS dataset retains in-frame rearrangements with V and J assigned. A fraction of the clones does not appear; measured against another copy, unresolved V genes explain less than half of the discrepancy, and the remainder lacks a known reason. This sample has about 140,000 clones in its table, and approximately 88% of those were observed once. About 1.7% of the sample belongs to the ten largest clones. The specimen sequenced was peripheral blood. These receptors came from a woman in her forties or fifties with acute or convalescent COVID-19.

In this sample, this clone turned up a few times. The chain employs TRBV10-1 and TRBJ2-7; D ambiguous. Germline V lookup: CDR1 WNHNN, CDR2 SYGVQD (reference sequence). Trimming left V 7 bases short and J 1 base short, with 14 bases between. This CDR3 contains 14 residues. CDR3 DNA: TGCGCCAGCATCCTTGGTGAGGTTTCCTACGAGCAGTACTTC. It translates to CASILGEVSYEQYF.

V gene TRBV5-6 combines with J gene TRBJ2-7; D remains unclear. The CDR3 spans 14 residues. Germline CDR1 and CDR2: SGHDT and YYEEEE. V lost 0 bases and J 0 bases, leaving 7 bases between the germline ends. The CDR3 protein is CASSLAVSSYEQYF. For the CDR3, the DNA is TGTGCCAGCAGCTTGGCCGTCAGCTCCTACGAGCAGTACTTC.

V and J are TRBV12-1 and TRBJ1-2; the D call TRBD1 from the table was never checked on the DNA. TRBV12-1 is deemed a pseudogene. This CDR3 contains 15 residues. CDR3 loop: CASSFGSGDRYGYTF. The CDR3 coding sequence is TGTGCCAGCAGCTTTGGCTCAGGGGACCGCTATGGCTACACCTTC.

This clone was seen a few times. V is TRBV10-2 and J is TRBJ1-4; TRBD1 agrees at 7 bases. The CDR3 sequence is 14 residues long. V dropped 3 bases and J dropped 7; count of bases not matched to a gene: 5. Germline V gene sequence: CDR1 WSHSY, CDR2 SAAADI. CDR3 region: CASSESGGGEKLFF. DNA for the CDR3: TGCGCCAGCAGTGAATCAGGGGGAGGTGAAAAACTGTTTTTT.

This rearrangement joins TRBV11-2 to TRBJ2-7; D might be TRBD1 (6 bases). V was shortened by 0 bases and J by 2 bases, with 14 bases between the two germline ends. The germline CDR1 and CDR2 sequences are SGHAT and FQNNGV. The CDR3 contains 16 residues. The chain's CDR3 is CASSLDSWTETYEQYF. The CDR3, as DNA: TGTGCCAGCAGCTTAGACTCATGGACAGAGACCTACGAGCAGTACTTC.

The rearrangement links TRBV19 to TRBJ1-5; 7 nucleotides line up with TRBD1. CDR1 and CDR2 from the germline V gene are LNHDA and SQIVND (reference sequence). V lost 6 bases to trimming and J lost 5 bases; unmatched junction nucleotides: 10. The CDR3 sequence is 15 residues long. CDR3 residues: CASRFAPTGDQPQHF. The CDR3 DNA is TGTGCCAGTAGATTCGCCCCTACAGGGGATCAGCCCCAGCATTTT.

This chain uses TRBV27 with TRBJ2-7; 9 bases match TRBD2. This CDR3 is 16 amino acids long. Looked up from germline, CDR1 is MNHEY and CDR2 is SMNVEV (reference sequence). V lost 5 bases and J lost 3; bases outside the gene matches: 11. The CDR3 sequence is CASSLTSAGGGYEQYF. The CDR3 DNA sequence: TGTGCCAGCAGTCTAACCTCAGCGGGAGGCGGCTACGAGCAGTACTTC.

The rearrangement joins TRBV19 to TRBJ2-5; 8 bases align to TRBD2. Germline trimming cut 3 bases from V and 2 bases from J; bases unmatched to any gene: 11. From germline, CDR1 is LNHDA and CDR2 SQIVND (reference sequence). The CDR3 is made up of 17 amino acids. CDR3 coding DNA: TGTGCCAGTAGTATTTCGCCAAGCGGGAGCACACAAGAGACCCAGTACTTC. Residues: CASSISPSGSTQETQYF.